This entry features one T cell receptor beta chain sequence. Its antigen is still unknown. CDR1 is GTSNPN, CDR2 SVGIG, per germline (reference sequence). The CDR3 length is 16 residues. V was pared by 4 bases and J by 2 bases, with 20 bases between. Assay used: immunoSEQ multiplex PCR; TCRdb lists only in-frame clones, some missing. The data show about 73,000 clones, with roughly 88% seen just once and roughly 2.9% held by the top ten. This sample is part of a study of OX40 agonist ivuxolimab in advanced cancers. Study-wide context: Clinicians treated patients with ivuxolimab, an agonistic anti-OX40 (CD134) antibody. The mean age was roughly 60 years, ranging from about 20 to 90, with about 87% of participants male. Partial responses were observed in three patients, of whom one had hepatocellular carcinoma and two had cutaneous melanoma.

Study observations and caveats: CD8+ T cells were the subset that, on average, had more expanded clones than CD4+.

The sequenced sample was CD4+ or CD8+ T cells sorted from blood, obtained in a trial of the OX40 agonist ivuxolimab. The chain employs TRBV30 and TRBJ1-2, with a weak D call TRBD1 (6 bases). This TCR was recovered from an adult with an advanced solid tumor such as melanoma, head and neck, liver or kidney cancer. For the CDR3, the DNA is TGTGCCTGGATGGGTGCCCCAGGGGCGTTGAACTATGGCTACACCTTC. It specifies CAWMGAPGALNYGYTF.